This T cell receptor beta chain is from a study of T cells in tumors after PD-1 blockade. Study at large: During anti-PD-1 treatment, some patients continued daily vismodegib 150 mg.

The CDR3 covers 14 residues. The germline V gene encodes CDR1 SGHNT and CDR2 YYREEE (reference sequence). The germline V and J ends were trimmed by 4 bases and 0 bases, with 10 bases remaining between them. The assay was immunoSEQ multiplex PCR, and TCRdb's table has in-frame clones only and misses some. The table records around 60,000 clones, around 80% of them present only once. Input was roughly 600 ng to 6,004 ng of genomic DNA from tumor or blood. The TCR sequence derives from a human donor with basal cell carcinoma. Source: PBMCs, taken before anti-PD-1 treatment. The V call is TRBV5-4, the J call TRBJ1-1, with D possibly TRBD1 on 6 matching bases. The CDR3 loop is CASSQGTVNTEAFF. The CDR3 DNA reads as TGTGCCAGCAGCCAGGGGACGGTGAACACTGAAGCTTTCTTT.